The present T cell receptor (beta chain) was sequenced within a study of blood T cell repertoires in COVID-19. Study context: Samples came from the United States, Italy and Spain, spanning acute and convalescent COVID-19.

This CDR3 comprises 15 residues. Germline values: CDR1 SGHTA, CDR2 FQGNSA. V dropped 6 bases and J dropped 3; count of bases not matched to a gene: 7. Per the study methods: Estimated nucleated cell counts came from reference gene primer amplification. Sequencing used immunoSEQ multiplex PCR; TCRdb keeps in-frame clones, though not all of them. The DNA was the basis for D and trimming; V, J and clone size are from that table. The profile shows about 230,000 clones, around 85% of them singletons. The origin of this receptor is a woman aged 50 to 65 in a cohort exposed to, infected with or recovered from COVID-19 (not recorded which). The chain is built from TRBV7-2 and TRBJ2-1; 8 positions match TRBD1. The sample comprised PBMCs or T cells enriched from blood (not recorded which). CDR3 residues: CASSLGQGDYNEQFF. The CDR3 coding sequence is TGTGCCAGCAGTCTTGGACAGGGAGACTACAATGAGCAGTTCTTC.